One and the same sample provided the 18 T cell receptor beta chains below, sequenced in a study of blood T cell repertoires in COVID-19. This table comes from immunoSEQ multiplex PCR, and its TCRdb copy is limited to in-frame clones, with some not included. The repertoire consists of around 25,000 clones, with around 90% occurring once and the leading ten covering roughly 7.7%. Sample: peripheral blood. The receptor source for this set is a woman aged 45-65 years with active COVID-19.

This clone came up a few times. The chain carries TRBV7-2 and TRBJ1-3; a possible D gene is TRBD1 (5 bases). CDR1 is SGHTA, CDR2 FQGNSA, per germline. CDR3 length: 15 residues. The ends were cut back, 5 bases at V and 4 bases at J, with 15 bases in the middle. CDR3 sequence: CASSPRPRAGNTIYF. As DNA, the CDR3 is TGTGCCAGCAGCCCCCGGCCCAGGGCGGGAAACACCATATATTTT.

This chain links TRBV4-1 with TRBJ2-3; 10 nucleotides match TRBD1. Unmatched junction bases numbered 5, after V lost 0 bases and J lost 2 bases. This CDR3 has 17 amino acids. CDR1 is MGHRA and CDR2 is YSYEKL in the germline V gene. This CDR3 is CASSQEGGQGYTDTQYF. DNA for the CDR3: TGCGCCAGCAGCCAAGAAGGGGGACAGGGGTACACAGATACGCAGTATTTT.

The genes are TRBV19 and TRBJ1-2, with 7 bases aligning to TRBD1. Germline V gene lookup returns CDR1 LNHDA and CDR2 SQIVND (reference sequence). After removal of 3 bases from V and 4 bases from J, the junction contained 5 bases not matched to a gene. The CDR3 consists of 14 residues. This chain's CDR3 is CASSIAGGSYGYTF. CDR3 DNA sequence: TGTGCCAGTAGTATCGCAGGGGGTAGCTATGGCTACACCTTC.

The J gene is TRBJ1-2, the V gene TRBV27, with TRBD1 identical over 8 bases. The V and J ends lost 2 bases and 4 bases, in that order; junction bases with no gene match: 3. The CDR3 consists of 14 residues. Germline V gene lookup returns CDR1 MNHEY and CDR2 SMNVEV (reference sequence). CDR3 residues: CASSLLGTGYGYTF. The CDR3 region has the DNA TGTGCCAGCAGTTTACTAGGGACAGGCTATGGCTACACCTTC.

The J gene is TRBJ2-1, the V gene TRBV27; D remains ambiguous. Between the trimmed V and J ends, which lost 5 bases and 0 bases, there was a span of 14 bases. This CDR3 contains 16 residues. Germline V gene lookup returns CDR1 MNHEY and CDR2 SMNVEV (reference sequence). Written as DNA, the CDR3 is TGTGCCAGCAGTCACCTCCTAGGTAGCTCCTACAATGAGCAGTTCTTC. This translates into CASSHLLGSSYNEQFF.

This clone showed up just once. This chain joins TRBV27 and TRBJ1-5; TRBD1 aligns across 9 bases. The CDR3 is 15 residues long. In germline, CDR1 is MNHEY, CDR2 SMNVEV (reference sequence). With V trimmed by 6 bases and J by 6 bases, 9 bases remained unmatched. The CDR3 DNA follows: TGTGCCAGCAGCCAGGAACAGGGGGCAGGTCAGCCCCAGCATTTT. Amino acids: CASSQEQGAGQPQHF.

This clone was seen once. The rearrangement uses TRBV5-6 and TRBJ2-1; TRBD1 is a possible D gene (6 bases). V was clipped by 1 base and J by 4 bases, with 6 bases between them. The length of the CDR3 is 13 residues. From germline, CDR1 is SGHDT and CDR2 YYEEEE. This CDR3 is CASSLRGYNEQFF. DNA of the CDR3: TGTGCCAGCAGCTTGAGGGGGTACAATGAGCAGTTCTTC.

The chain is built from TRBV30 and TRBJ2-1; TRBD2 agrees at 7 bases. Looked up from germline, CDR1 is GTSNPN and CDR2 is SVGIG (reference sequence). V gave up 8 bases and J gave up 8 bases; unmatched junction bases: 6. The CDR3 covers 11 residues. The CDR3: CARGESDEQFF. The CDR3 DNA reads TGTGCCCGGGGGGAGTCGGATGAGCAGTTCTTC.

In regard to this clone: In the same sample, other DNA sequences code for this CDR3. This chain uses TRBV19 with TRBJ2-7, with D possibly TRBD1 on 6 matching bases. CDR3 length: 15 amino acids. Trimming took off 3 bases at V and 1 base at J, with 13 bases between the two ends. CDR1 and CDR2 from the germline V gene are LNHDA and SQIVND (reference sequence). The DNA of the CDR3 is TGTGCCAGTAGTATCGGGCAGGGGCTATCCTACGAGCAGTACTTC. This translates into CASSIGQGLSYEQYF.

The gene calls are TRBV7-8 and TRBJ1-2, with D maybe TRBD1 (6 bases). There are 14 residues in the CDR3. V was cut by 4 bases and J by 4 bases, with 13 bases left in between. CDR1 SGHVS and CDR2 FQNEAQ come from the germline V gene. The CDR3 sequence is CASSSWTDPYGYTF. The CDR3 DNA sequence: TGTGCCAGCAGCTCTTGGACAGACCCCTATGGCTACACCTTC.

CDR3 residues: CASTAARGLTYEQYF. CDR3 coding DNA: TGTGCCAGCACCGCCGCGCGGGGGCTCACCTACGAGCAGTACTTC. The chain employs TRBV6-5 and TRBJ2-7, with D possibly matching TRBD2 (7 bases). The V gene lost 7 bases and the J gene lost 2 bases, with 18 bases spanning the gap. The CDR3 contains 15 residues. Germline V gene data show CDR1 as MNHEY and CDR2 as SVGAGI.

This clone was found once. The chain links TRBV28 to TRBJ2-7, with D possibly being TRBD2 (5 bases). The CDR3 totals 15 residues. The ends were cut back, 8 bases at V and 3 bases at J, with 20 bases in the middle. The germline V gene has CDR1 MDHEN and CDR2 SYDVKM. For the CDR3, the DNA is TGTGCCAGCTTACCAAACTACGCCGGGAACTACGAGCAGTACTTC. Translating gives CASLPNYAGNYEQYF. The whole variable domain, filled in from reference TRBV28 and TRBJ2-7, reads DVKVTQSSRYLVKRTGEKVFLECVQDMDHENMFWYRQDPGLGLRLIYFSYDVKMKEKGDIPEGYSVSREKKERFSLILESASTNQTSMYLCASLPNYAGNYEQYFGPGTRLTVT.

The gene calls are TRBV2 and TRBJ1-1; D perhaps matches TRBD1 (5 bases). The CDR3 runs to 13 residues. Germline loops: CDR1 SNHLY, CDR2 FYNNEI. The V gene lost 9 bases and the J gene lost 4 bases, with 15 bases spanning the gap. The CDR3, as DNA: TGTGCCAGTTCGACCTCCGGGGGCACTGAAGCTTTCTTT. Translation gives CASSTSGGTEAFF.

This chain uses TRBV9 with TRBJ1-1; TRBD1 aligns across 8 bases. CDR1 and CDR2 from the germline V gene are SGDLS and YYNGEE. V shed 3 bases and J 5 bases; nucleotides not matched to a gene: 6. The CDR3 has 14 residues. For the CDR3, the DNA is TGTGCCAGCAGCGGAGGACAGGGAAGGACTGAAGCTTTCTTT. Translated: CASSGGQGRTEAFF.

The rearrangement uses TRBV3-1 (or the pseudogene TRBV3-2) and TRBJ1-1; 7 bases map to TRBD1. Trimming took 5 bases from V and 4 from J; bases not matched to a gene: 10. CDR3 length: 15 amino acids. Germline assignment: CDR1 LGHDT and CDR2 YNNKEL (reference sequence). CDR3 nucleotide sequence: TGTGCCAGCAGCGGTACAAGCTCAGGGGGCACTGAAGCTTTCTTT. This codes for CASSGTSSGGTEAFF.

The chain couples TRBV7-9 to TRBJ2-3, with TRBD1 matching over 9 bases. The CDR3 sequence is 15 residues long. From germline, CDR1 is SEHNR and CDR2 FQNEAQ (reference sequence). Trimming took 5 bases from V and 3 from J; bases not matched to a gene: 6. The CDR3, as DNA: TGTGCCAGCAGCATTACAGGGGGCTGGACAGATACGCAGTATTTT. This sequence encodes CASSITGGWTDTQYF. Full variable domain (rest looked up from reference TRBV7-9 and TRBJ2-3): DTGVSQNPRHKITKRGQNVTFRCDPISEHNRLYWYRQTLGQGPEFLTYFQNEAQLEKSRLLSDRFSAERPKGSFSTLEIQRTEQGDSAMYLCASSITGGWTDTQYFGPGTRLTVL.

This chain connects TRBV2 to TRBJ1-2, with 9 bases lining up with TRBD1. V lost 6 bases, J lost 4 bases, and 3 bases stayed unmatched. The CDR3 has 13 residues. CDR1 and CDR2 (germline): SNHLY, FYNNEI. CDR3 bases: TGTGCCAGCAGCCTGGGACAGGGCTATGGCTACACCTTC. Amino acids: CASSLGQGYGYTF. The whole variable domain, filled in from reference TRBV2 and TRBJ1-2, reads EPEVTQTPSHQVTQMGQEVILRCVPISNHLYFYWYRQILGQKVEFLVSFYNNEISEKSEIFDDQFSVERPDGSNFTLKIRSTKLEDSAMYFCASSLGQGYGYTFGSGTRLTVV.

This clone showed up just a few times. The CDR3: CASSPLAGTSNSDEQFF. The CDR3 region has the DNA TGTGCCAGCAGCCCCTTAGCCGGGACTAGCAATTCCGATGAGCAGTTCTTC. V is TRBV14 and J is TRBJ2-1; 9 positions agree with TRBD2. The germline V gene has CDR1 SGHDN and CDR2 FVKESK. This CDR3 comprises 17 residues. Trimming at V came to 4 bases and at J to 8 bases, leaving 15 bases not matched to a gene.